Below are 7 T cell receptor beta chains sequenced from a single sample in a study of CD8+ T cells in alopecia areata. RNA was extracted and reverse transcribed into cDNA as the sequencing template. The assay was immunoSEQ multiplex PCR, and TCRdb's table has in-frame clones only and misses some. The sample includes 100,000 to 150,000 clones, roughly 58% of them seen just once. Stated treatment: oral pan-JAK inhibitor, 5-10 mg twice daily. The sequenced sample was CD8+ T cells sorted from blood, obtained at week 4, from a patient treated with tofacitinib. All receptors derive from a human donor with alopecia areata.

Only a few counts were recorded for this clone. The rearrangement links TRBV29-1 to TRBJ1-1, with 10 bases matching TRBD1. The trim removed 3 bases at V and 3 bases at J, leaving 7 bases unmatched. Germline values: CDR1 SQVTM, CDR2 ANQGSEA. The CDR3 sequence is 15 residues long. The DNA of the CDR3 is TGCAGCGTTGAGAGGTCCGGGACAGGGGACACTGAAGCTTTCTTT. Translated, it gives CSVERSGTGDTEAFF.

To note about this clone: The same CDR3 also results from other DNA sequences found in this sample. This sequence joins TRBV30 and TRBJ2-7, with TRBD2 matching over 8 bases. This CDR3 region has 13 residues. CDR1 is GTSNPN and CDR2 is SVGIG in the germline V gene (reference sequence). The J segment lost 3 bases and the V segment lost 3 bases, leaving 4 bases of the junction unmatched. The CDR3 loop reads CAWSPGGGYEQYF. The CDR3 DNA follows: TGTGCCTGGAGCCCGGGAGGGGGCTACGAGCAGTACTTC.

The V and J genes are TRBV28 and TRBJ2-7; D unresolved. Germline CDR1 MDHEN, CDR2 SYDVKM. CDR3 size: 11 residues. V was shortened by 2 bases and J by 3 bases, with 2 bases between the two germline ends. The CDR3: CASSLNYEQYF. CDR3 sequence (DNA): TGTGCCAGCAGTTTAAACTACGAGCAGTACTTC. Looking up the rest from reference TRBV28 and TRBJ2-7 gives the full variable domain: DVKVTQSSRYLVKRTGEKVFLECVQDMDHENMFWYRQDPGLGLRLIYFSYDVKMKEKGDIPEGYSVSREKKERFSLILESASTNQTSMYLCASSLNYEQYFGPGTRLTVT.

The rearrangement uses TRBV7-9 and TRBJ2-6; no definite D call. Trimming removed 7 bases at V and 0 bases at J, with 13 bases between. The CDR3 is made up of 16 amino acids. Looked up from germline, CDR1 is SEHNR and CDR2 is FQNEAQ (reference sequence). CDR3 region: CASNPGPLSGANVLTF. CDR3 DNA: TGTGCCAGCAACCCCGGACCGCTCTCTGGGGCCAACGTCCTGACTTTC.

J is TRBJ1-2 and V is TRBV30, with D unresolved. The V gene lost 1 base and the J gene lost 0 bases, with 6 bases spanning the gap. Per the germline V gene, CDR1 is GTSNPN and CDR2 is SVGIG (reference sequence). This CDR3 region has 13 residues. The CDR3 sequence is CAWSADTNYGYTF. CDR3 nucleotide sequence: TGTGCCTGGAGTGCCGATACTAACTATGGCTACACCTTC.

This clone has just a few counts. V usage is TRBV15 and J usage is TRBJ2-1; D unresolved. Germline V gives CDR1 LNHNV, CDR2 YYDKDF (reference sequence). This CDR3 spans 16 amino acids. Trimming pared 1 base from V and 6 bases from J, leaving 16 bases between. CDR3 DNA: TGTGCCACCAGCAGAGTTGGGGTCCACCCGGGCAATGAGCAGTTCTTC. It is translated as CATSRVGVHPGNEQFF. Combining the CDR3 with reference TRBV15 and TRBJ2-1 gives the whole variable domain DAMVIQNPRYQVTQFGKPVTLSCSQTLNHNVMYWYQQKSSQAPKLLFHYYDKDFNNEADTPDNFQSRRPNTSFCFLDIRSPGLGDTAMYLCATSRVGVHPGNEQFFGPGTRLTVL.

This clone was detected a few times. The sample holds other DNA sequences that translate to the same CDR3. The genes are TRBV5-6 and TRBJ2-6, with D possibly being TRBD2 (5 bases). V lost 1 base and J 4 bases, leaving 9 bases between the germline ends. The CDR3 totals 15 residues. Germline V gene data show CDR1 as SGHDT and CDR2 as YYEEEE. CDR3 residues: CASSLWGAGANVLTF. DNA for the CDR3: TGTGCCAGCAGCTTGTGGGGAGCGGGGGCCAACGTCCTGACTTTC.